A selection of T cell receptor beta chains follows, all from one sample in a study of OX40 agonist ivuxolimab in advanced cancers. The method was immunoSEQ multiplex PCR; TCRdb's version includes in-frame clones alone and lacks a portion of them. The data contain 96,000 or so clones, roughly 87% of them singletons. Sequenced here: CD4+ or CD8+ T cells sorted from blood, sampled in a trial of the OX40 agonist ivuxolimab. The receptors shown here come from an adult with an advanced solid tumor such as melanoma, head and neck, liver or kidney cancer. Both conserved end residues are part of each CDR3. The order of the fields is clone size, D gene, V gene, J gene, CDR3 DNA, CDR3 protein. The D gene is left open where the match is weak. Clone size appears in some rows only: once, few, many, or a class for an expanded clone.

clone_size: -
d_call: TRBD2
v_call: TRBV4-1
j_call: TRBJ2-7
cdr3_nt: TGCGCCAGCAGCCTTACGTCAGCGGGAGTTTTCGACGAGCAGTACTTC
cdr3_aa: CASSLTSAGVFDEQYF

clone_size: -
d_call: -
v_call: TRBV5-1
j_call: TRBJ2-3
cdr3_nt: TGCGCCAGCAGCCGACTGGGGGGCCCCACAGATACGCAGTATTTT
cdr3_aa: CASSRLGGPTDTQYF

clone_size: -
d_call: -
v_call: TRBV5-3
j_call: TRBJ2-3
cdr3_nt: TGTGCCAGAAGCTTGGCAGGGTCTGACACAGATACGCAGTATTTT
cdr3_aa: CARSLAGSDTDTQYF

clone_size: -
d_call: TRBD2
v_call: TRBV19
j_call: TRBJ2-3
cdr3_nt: TGTGCCAGTAGTATTGGGGCACTAGCGGGAGTAGGCACAGATACGCAGTATTTT
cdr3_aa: CASSIGALAGVGTDTQYF

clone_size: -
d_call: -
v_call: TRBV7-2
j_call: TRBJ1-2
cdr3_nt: TGTGCCAGCAGCTTAGCACCCTTATCGGCTATAGGCTATGGCTACACCTTC
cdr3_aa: CASSLAPLSAIGYGYTF

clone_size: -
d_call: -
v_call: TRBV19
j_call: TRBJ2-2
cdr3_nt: TGTGCCAGTACGAGGAGGGACCCGCACACCGGGGAGCTGTTTTTT
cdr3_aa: CASTRRDPHTGELFF

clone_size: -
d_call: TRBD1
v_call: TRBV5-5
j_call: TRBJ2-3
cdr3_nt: TGTGCCAGCAGCTTGGAGGGACAGGGTAACACAGATACGCAGTATTTT
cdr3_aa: CASSLEGQGNTDTQYF

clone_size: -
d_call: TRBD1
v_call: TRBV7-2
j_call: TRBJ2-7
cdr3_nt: TGTGCCAGCAGCACGAGCCCGGGACAGGGTCACGAGCAGTACTTC
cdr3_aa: CASSTSPGQGHEQYF

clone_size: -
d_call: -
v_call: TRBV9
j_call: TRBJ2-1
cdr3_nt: TGTGCCAGCAGCGTACGGACGGAGGAGGCTCTCCACAATGAGCAGTTCTTC
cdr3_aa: CASSVRTEEALHNEQFF

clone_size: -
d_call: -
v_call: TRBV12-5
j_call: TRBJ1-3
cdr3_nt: TGTGCTAGTGGTTCCCCGACCCAGGCCGGACAGACTAAATCTGGAAACACCATATATTTT
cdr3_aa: CASGSPTQAGQTKSGNTIYF

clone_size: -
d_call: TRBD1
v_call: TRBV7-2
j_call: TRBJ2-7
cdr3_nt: TGTGCCAGCAGCTTAGTTCAGGGGGTCTCCTACGAGCAGTACTTC
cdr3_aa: CASSLVQGVSYEQYF

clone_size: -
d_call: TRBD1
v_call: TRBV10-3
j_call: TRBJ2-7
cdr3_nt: TGTGCCATCAGTCTGGACAGGGGTGGTACCTACGAGCAGTACTTC
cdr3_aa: CAISLDRGGTYEQYF

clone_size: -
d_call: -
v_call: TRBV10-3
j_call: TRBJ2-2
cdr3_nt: TGTGCCATCAGTGACCCTTCTTCCAGCGGCGGCACCGGGGAGCTGTTTTTT
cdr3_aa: CAISDPSSSGGTGELFF

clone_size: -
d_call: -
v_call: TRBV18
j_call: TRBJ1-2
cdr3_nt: TGTGCCAGCTCTCCGGGGCCGGCTTGGGATGGCTACACCTTC
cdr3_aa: CASSPGPAWDGYTF

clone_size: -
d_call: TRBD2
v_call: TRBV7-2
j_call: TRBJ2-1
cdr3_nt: TGTGCCAGCAGCTTAGCACTAGCGGGAGTCTATGAGCAGTTCTTC
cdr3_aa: CASSLALAGVYEQFF

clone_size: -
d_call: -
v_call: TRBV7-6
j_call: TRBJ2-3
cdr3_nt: TGTGCCAGCAGCTTAGGGCGGCCAAGCACAGATACGCAGTATTTT
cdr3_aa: CASSLGRPSTDTQYF

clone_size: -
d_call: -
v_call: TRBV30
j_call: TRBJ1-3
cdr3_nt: TGTGCCTGGAGTCCAGACAGCAAATCTGGAAACACCATATATTTT
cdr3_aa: CAWSPDSKSGNTIYF

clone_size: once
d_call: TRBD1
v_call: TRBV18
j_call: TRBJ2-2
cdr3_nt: TGTGCCAGCTCACCCACCGGGACAGGGATCACCGGGGAGCTGTTTTTT
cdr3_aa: CASSPTGTGITGELFF

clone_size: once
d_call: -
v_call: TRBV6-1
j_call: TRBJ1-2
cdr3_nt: TGTGCCAGCAGTAATAAGAGATATGGCTACACCTTC
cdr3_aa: CASSNKRYGYTF

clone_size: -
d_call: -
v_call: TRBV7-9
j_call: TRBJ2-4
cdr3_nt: TGTGCCAGCAGCTATATGCCTCAGGGGCCTAAAAACATTCAGTACTTC
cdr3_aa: CASSYMPQGPKNIQYF

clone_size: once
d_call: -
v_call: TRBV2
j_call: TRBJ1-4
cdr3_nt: TGTGCCAGCAAAGTTTTACAAGGGGAAAAACTGTTTTTT
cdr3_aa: CASKVLQGEKLFF

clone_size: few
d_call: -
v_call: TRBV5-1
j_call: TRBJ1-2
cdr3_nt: TGCGCCAGCAGCCCGACTCTAGCCCACTATGGCTACACCTTC
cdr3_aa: CASSPTLAHYGYTF

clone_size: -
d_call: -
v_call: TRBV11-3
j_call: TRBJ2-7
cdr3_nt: TGTGCCAGCAGCCGAGGACGCTACGAGCAGTACTTC
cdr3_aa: CASSRGRYEQYF

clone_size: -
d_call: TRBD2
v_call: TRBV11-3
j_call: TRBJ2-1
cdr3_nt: TGTGCCAGCAGCACACAAGGGGCGGGACTAGCGCCAAATGAGCAGTTCTTC
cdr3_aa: CASSTQGAGLAPNEQFF

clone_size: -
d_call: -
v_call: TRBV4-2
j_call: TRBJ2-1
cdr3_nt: TGTGCCAGCAGTCCCGTTAGGGGGGCCGGAAATGAGCAGTTCTTC
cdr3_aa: CASSPVRGAGNEQFF

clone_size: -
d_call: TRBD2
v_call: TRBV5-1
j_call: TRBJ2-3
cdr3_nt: TGCGCCAGCAGCCCTCAGAGCGGGGGTGGGACAGATACGCAGTATTTT
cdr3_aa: CASSPQSGGGTDTQYF

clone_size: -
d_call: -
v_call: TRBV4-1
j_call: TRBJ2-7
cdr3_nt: TGCGCCAGCAGCCAAGGGTTGTTCCGCCAGTCTAACGAGCAGTACTTC
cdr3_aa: CASSQGLFRQSNEQYF

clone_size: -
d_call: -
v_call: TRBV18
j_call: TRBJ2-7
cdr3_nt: TGTGCCAGCTCACCACCGGGTGGGCGCCTGCCCACTTACGAGCAGTACTTC
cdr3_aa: CASSPPGGRLPTYEQYF

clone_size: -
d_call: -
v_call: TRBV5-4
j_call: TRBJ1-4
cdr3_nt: TGTGCCAGCAGCTTGGACAGTTACAATGAAAAACTGTTTTTT
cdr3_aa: CASSLDSYNEKLFF

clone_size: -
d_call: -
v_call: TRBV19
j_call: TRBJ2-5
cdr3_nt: TGTGCCAGTAGTAGCCTCGCGGTTGAGACCCAGTACTTC
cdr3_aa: CASSSLAVETQYF

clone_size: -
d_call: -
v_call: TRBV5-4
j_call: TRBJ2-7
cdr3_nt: TGTGCCAGCAGCTTGTTTGAGGGTAGCGAGCAGTACTTC
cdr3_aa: CASSLFEGSEQYF

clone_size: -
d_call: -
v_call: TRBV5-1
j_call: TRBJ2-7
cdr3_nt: TGCGCCAGCAGCCTCAGTCCCCCGACCTACGAGCAGTACTTC
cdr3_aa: CASSLSPPTYEQYF

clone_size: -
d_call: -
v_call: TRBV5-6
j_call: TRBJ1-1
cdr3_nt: TGTGCCAGCAGCCGGATGAACACTGAAGCTTTCTTT
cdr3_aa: CASSRMNTEAFF

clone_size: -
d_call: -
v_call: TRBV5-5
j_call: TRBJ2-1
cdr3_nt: TGTGCCAGCAGTTGGACAGCCTACAATGAGCAGTTCTTC
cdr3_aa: CASSWTAYNEQFF

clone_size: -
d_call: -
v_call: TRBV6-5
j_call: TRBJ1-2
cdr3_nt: TGTGCCAGCACCCTGGATATAGGGGAATCCTATGGCTACACCTTC
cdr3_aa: CASTLDIGESYGYTF

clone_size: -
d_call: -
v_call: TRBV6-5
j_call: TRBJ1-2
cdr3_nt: TGTGCCAGCAGCCGGCGGACAGCTTCGCACTATGGCTACACCTTC
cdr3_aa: CASSRRTASHYGYTF

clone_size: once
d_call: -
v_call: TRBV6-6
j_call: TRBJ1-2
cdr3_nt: TGTGCCAGCAGTTACACGCTCAGGGTCCCTAACTATGGCTACACCTTC
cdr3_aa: CASSYTLRVPNYGYTF

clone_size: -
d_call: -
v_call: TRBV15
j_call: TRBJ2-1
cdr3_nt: TGTGCCACCAGCAGAGCGGGCCTTCTGGGGGTTGAGCAGTTCTTC
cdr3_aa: CATSRAGLLGVEQFF

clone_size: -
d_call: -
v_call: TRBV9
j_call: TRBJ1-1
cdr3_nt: TGTGCCAGCAGCGTAGTAGACAGGACGAACACTGAAGCTTTCTTT
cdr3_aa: CASSVVDRTNTEAFF

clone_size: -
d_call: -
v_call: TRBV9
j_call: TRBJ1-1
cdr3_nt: TGTGCCAGCAGCGTAGGCGTTGGGCGGACAGCCACTGAAGCTTTCTTT
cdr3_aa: CASSVGVGRTATEAFF

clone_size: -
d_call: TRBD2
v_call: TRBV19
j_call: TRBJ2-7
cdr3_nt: TGTGCCAGTAGTAGACTAGCGGGTCAAACCTACGAGCAGTACTTC
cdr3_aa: CASSRLAGQTYEQYF

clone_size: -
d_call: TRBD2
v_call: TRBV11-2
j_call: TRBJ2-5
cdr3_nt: TGTGCCAGCAGCTTAGGTCCTAGCGGTACAGAGACCCAGTACTTC
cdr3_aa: CASSLGPSGTETQYF

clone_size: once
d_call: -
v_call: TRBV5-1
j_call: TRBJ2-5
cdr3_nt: TGCGCCAGCAGCTTGGGCAGGGGGGTTAAAGAGACCCAGTACTTC
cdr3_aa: CASSLGRGVKETQYF

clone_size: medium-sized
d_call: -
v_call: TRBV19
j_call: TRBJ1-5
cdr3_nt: TGTGCCAGTAGTCTTCCAGGGACCCAGGTTCTACCCCAGCATTTT
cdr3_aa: CASSLPGTQVLPQHF

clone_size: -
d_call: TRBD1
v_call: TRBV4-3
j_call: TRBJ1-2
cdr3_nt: TGCGCCAGCAGCCAAGATTGGGGACAGGTCTATGGCTACACCTTC
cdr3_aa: CASSQDWGQVYGYTF

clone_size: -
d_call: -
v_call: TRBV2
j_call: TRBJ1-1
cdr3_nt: TGTGCCAGCATAGATCCAAGGGGTGGGACTGAAGCTTTCTTT
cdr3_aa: CASIDPRGGTEAFF

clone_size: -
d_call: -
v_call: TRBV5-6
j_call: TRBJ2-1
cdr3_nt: TGTGCCAGCAGCTTCCCCGCAAGCCATGAGCAGTTCTTC
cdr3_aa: CASSFPASHEQFF

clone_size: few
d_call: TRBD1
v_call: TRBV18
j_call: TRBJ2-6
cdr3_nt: TGTGCCAGCTCTCCCCGGACAGGGGGCGGCTCTGGGGCCAACGTCCTGACTTTC
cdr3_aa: CASSPRTGGGSGANVLTF

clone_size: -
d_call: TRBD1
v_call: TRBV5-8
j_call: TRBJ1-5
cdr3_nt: TGTGCCAGCAGACCGGGACAGGCCAATCAGCCCCAGCATTTT
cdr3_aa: CASRPGQANQPQHF